This T cell receptor (beta chain) was documented in a study of prognosis after radiotherapy for stage I lung cancer. This CDR3 region has 15 residues. CDR1 SGHTA and CDR2 FQGNSA come from the germline V gene. V was trimmed by 5 bases and J by 3 bases, leaving 17 bases between them. From genomic DNA, TCR beta CDR3 was amplified by two-round multiplex PCR. Primers were specific to each TRBV and TRBJ gene in first-round PCR. TCRdb processed the multiplex PCR reads anew with MiXCR; each CDR3 protein has one entry. The sample yields roughly 32,000 distinct CDR3 sequences, around 40% seen once. This clonotype originated in a donor at least 50 years old with non-small cell lung cancer. This rearrangement joins TRBV7-2 to TRBJ2-7; D perhaps matches TRBD2 (6 bases). Sequences were derived from PBMCs, sampled before or after stereotactic body radiation therapy (not recorded which). The CDR3 is CASSLRPGLFYEQYF. The CDR3 coding sequence is TGTGCCAGCAGCCTACGGCCGGGACTTTTCTACGAGCAGTACTTC.